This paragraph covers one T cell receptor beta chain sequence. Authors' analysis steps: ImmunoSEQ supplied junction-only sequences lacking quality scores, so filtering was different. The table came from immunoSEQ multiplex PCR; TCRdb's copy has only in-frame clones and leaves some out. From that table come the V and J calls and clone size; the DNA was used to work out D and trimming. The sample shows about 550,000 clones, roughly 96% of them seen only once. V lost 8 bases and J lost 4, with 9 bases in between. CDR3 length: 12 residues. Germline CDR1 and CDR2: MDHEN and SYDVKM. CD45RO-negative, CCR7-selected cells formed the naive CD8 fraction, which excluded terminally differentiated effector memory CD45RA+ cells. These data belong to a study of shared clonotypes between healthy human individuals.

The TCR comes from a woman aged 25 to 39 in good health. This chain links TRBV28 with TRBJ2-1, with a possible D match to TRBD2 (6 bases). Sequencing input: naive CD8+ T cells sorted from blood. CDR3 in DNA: TGTGCCAGCCGGGACTTGTACAATGAGCAGTTCTTC. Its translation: CASRDLYNEQFF.